The 9 T cell receptor beta chains given below trace back to one sample, sequenced in a study of T cell repertoires in cytomegalovirus infection. TCRdb reprocessed the reads via MiXCR and lists one record per CDR3 protein. The data hold around 320,000 distinct CDR3 sequences, with over 7.5% observed a single time. The sequencing sample was made of PBMCs. Source of these receptors: a human donor in good health (CMV status not recorded). Some clones in this sample may be carry-over from other donors' samples.

As for this clonotype: A single base separates this from a much larger clone, so it may be a read error. V and J are TRBV6-6 and TRBJ2-1; D gene uncertain. The germline CDR1 and CDR2 sequences are MNHNY and SVGAGI (reference sequence). Trimming removed 7 bases from V and 6 bases from J, with 7 bases in between. This CDR3 contains 11 residues. CDR3 nucleotides: TGTGCCAGCAAAGGTACCAATGAGCAGTTCTTC. Translated: CASKGTNEQFF.

This clonotype was picked up many times. The DNA of the CDR3 is TGTGCCAGCAGTCTCGGGACTAGAGGCTACGAGCAGTACTTC. The encoded protein is CASSLGTRGYEQYF. The chain is built from TRBV28 and TRBJ2-7, with 8 nucleotides matching TRBD2. The J segment lost 3 bases and the V segment lost 5 bases, leaving 6 bases of the junction unmatched. The CDR3 runs 14 residues. CDR1 and CDR2 (germline): MDHEN, SYDVKM. The variable domain in full, completed from reference TRBV28 and TRBJ2-7, reads DVKVTQSSRYLVKRTGEKVFLECVQDMDHENMFWYRQDPGLGLRLIYFSYDVKMKEKGDIPEGYSVSREKKERFSLILESASTNQTSMYLCASSLGTRGYEQYFGPGTRLTVT.

Only a few counts were recorded for this clonotype. This rearrangement joins TRBV10-3 to TRBJ2-7, with 9 nucleotides matching TRBD1. With V trimmed by 10 bases and J by 2 bases, 15 bases remained unmatched. The CDR3 totals 16 residues. CDR1 and CDR2 (germline): ENHRY, SYGVKD. The CDR3 is CATGDRDELGAYEQYF. CDR3 nucleotide sequence: TGTGCCACCGGGGACAGGGATGAACTCGGGGCCTACGAGCAGTACTTC.

Written as DNA, the CDR3 is TGCAGTGCTAGTGGGACAGGCAAAGATCAGCCCCAGCATTTT. It is translated as CSASGTGKDQPQHF. The rearrangement uses TRBV20-1 and TRBJ1-5, with 8 positions matching TRBD1. Looked up from germline, CDR1 is DFQATT and CDR2 is SNEGSKA (reference sequence). The V gene end was trimmed by 3 bases and the J gene end by 5 bases; junction bases not matched to a gene: 6. There are 14 residues in the CDR3.

This clonotype was seen ten or more times. This chain links TRBV19 with TRBJ2-5, with 8 bases lining up with TRBD1. CDR1 LNHDA and CDR2 SQIVND come from the germline V gene (reference sequence). Trimming took 7 bases from V and 4 from J; bases not matched to a gene: 8. CDR3 size: 14 residues. The CDR3 region is CASTNDRGRETQYF. CDR3 DNA sequence: TGTGCCAGTACCAACGACAGGGGCCGAGAGACCCAGTACTTC.

This clonotype showed up many times. The chain couples TRBV7-6 to TRBJ2-2; 10 nucleotides align to TRBD1. V was pared by 6 bases and J by 0 bases, with 4 bases of the junction left unmatched. The length of the CDR3 is 16 residues. Germline loops: CDR1 SGHVS, CDR2 FNYEAQ. The CDR3 is CASRDRGNSNTGELFF. The DNA of the CDR3 is TGTGCCAGCAGGGACAGGGGGAATTCGAACACCGGGGAGCTGTTTTTT.

The table lists this clonotype with a few counts. The chain uses TRBV15 and TRBJ1-1; tentatively, D is TRBD1 (5 bases). The CDR3 runs 13 residues. CDR1 LNHNV and CDR2 YYDKDF come from the germline V gene (reference sequence). The V end was cut by 0 bases, the J end by 9 bases, with 11 bases between. This chain's CDR3 is CATSRDGGTQAFF. The CDR3 DNA is TGTGCCACCAGCAGAGATGGGGGGACCCAAGCTTTCTTT.

J is TRBJ1-1 and V is TRBV19; tentative D call: TRBD1 (5 bases). V dropped 5 bases and J dropped 6 bases, with 13 bases sitting between them. CDR1 and CDR2 from the germline V gene are LNHDA and SQIVND (reference sequence). CDR3 length: 13 amino acids. CDR3 nucleotide sequence: TGTGCCAGTAGTCCTCAGGGTTTCTCTGAAGCTTTCTTT. It yields the protein CASSPQGFSEAFF.

This clonotype turned up a few times. One end of the junction varies from germline; a read error may be responsible. The chain carries TRBV20-1 and TRBJ1-2, with a weak D call TRBD1 (5 bases). The CDR3 runs to 11 residues. CDR1 is DFQATT, CDR2 SNEGSKA, per germline (reference sequence). CDR3 region: CSARDGDGYTF. In DNA form, the CDR3 reads TGCAGTGCCAGAGATGGGGACGGCTACACCTTC.